These T cell receptor beta chains were read from a single sample in a study of blood T cell repertoires in COVID-19. TCRdb keeps only in-frame clones here, not all; method: immunoSEQ multiplex PCR. The sample yields 200,000 to 250,000 clones, 75% to 85% seen once. The sample was peripheral blood. These receptors came from a human donor in a cohort sampled during active COVID-19. Both conserved end residues are part of each CDR3. Fields, in order: D gene, V gene, clone size, CDR3 protein. D genes are given only for firm matches. Clone sizes are given selectively: once, few, many, or a class where the clone is expanded.

NA TRBV7-9 NA CASINTDTQYF
NA TRBV4-1 NA CASSQVVVEGDSPLHF
TRBD2 TRBV10-1 NA CASSESAAGGVTDTQYF
NA TRBV18 NA CASSTDTGMNTEAFF
TRBD2 TRBV4-1 NA CASSDGGRSTDTQYF
TRBD2 TRBV7-2 NA CASMVGGRSTGELFF
TRBD2 TRBV7-9 NA CASSLGAGTSGSTTYEQYF
NA TRBV7-9 once CASSLNRPYDYGYTF
TRBD1 TRBV5-1 NA CASSLSGGPDEQYF
TRBD1 TRBV16 NA CASSGTGGPYEQYF
TRBD2 TRBV28 NA CASSSIAGGTNEQFF
TRBD2 TRBV24-1 NA CATRIAGDCSYNEQFF
NA TRBV30 few CAWSPFQGNQPQHF
TRBD1 TRBV5-1 NA CASRSPGQTIQETQYF
TRBD1 TRBV3-1/TRBV3-2 once CASRSQGNGGEQFF
NA TRBV15 NA CATSFIQETQYF
TRBD2 TRBV5-1 NA CASSHPPAGGLADTQYF
NA TRBV28 NA CASSLQGLGFGDEQFF
TRBD1 TRBV7-9 NA CASSSQGQAFLF
TRBD2 TRBV24-1 NA CATSGTSGTYNEQFF
TRBD2 TRBV15 NA CATSRDRRVTSGRSTDTQYF
NA TRBV19 NA CASSIRGGNSYTF
TRBD1 TRBV5-1 NA CASSGGTGGIPYGYTF
TRBD1 TRBV4-1 NA CASSQVGRRGNEQFF
TRBD1 TRBV6-5 NA CASRTGQGYNEQFF
NA TRBV6-6 NA CASTTDSRVDGYTF
NA TRBV19 NA CASSTASGTDTQYF
TRBD2 TRBV28 NA CASRSPGGSSYNEQFF
NA TRBV27 NA CASSLSRTLNTEAFF
TRBD2 TRBV18 NA CASTSGRSPETQYF
NA TRBV3-1/TRBV3-2 NA CASSPRGGTGGYTF
TRBD2 TRBV14 NA CASSQVASGSHEQYF
NA TRBV28 few CASSLGRANYGYTF
TRBD1 TRBV6-5 NA CASRGGTGMRTEAFF
NA TRBV4-1 NA CASSQVGGSIYGYTF
NA TRBV14 NA CASSQAYYNEQFF
NA TRBV29-1 few CSVETGDRGAFF
NA TRBV2 NA CASSDNYSYNEQFF
TRBD1 TRBV19 NA CASSITGVTDTQYF
TRBD2 TRBV5-4 once CASSPVGRVEGNEQFF
TRBD1 TRBV6-6 NA CASNGQGVSGYTF
TRBD1 TRBV7-9 few CASTEGQANEAFF
NA TRBV10-1 NA CASSRGFTGTDTQYF
NA TRBV12-5 NA CASRGGLNTEAFF
NA TRBV3-1/TRBV3-2 NA CASSLREGSEKLFF
TRBD1 TRBV27 NA CASSPQGQGRSAQHF
TRBD2 TRBV28 NA CASSPREVINYEQYF
NA TRBV7-9 many CASSLVPGMNEQFF
TRBD1 TRBV28 NA CASSPQGQGHNQPQHF
NA TRBV7-9 NA CASSGPKGGNYDEQFF
NA TRBV5-5 NA CASSLVGDQETQYF
NA TRBV7-7 NA CASSSNQETQYF
TRBD2 TRBV19 NA CASSTRREWGGQETQYF
NA TRBV4-1 few CASSRTQLNYGYTF
NA TRBV12-3/TRBV12-4 NA CASRSDSHYEQYF
NA TRBV2 NA CASSDRGIYGYTF